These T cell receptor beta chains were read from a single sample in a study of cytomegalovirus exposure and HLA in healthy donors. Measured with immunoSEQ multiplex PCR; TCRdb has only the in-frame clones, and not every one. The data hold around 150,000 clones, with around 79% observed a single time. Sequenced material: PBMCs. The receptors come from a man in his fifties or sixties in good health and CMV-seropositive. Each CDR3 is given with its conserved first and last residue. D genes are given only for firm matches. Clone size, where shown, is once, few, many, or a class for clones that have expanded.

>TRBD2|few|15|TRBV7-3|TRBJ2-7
TGTGCCAGCAGCTTAGGGACGGGAGGGCCCTACGAGCAGTACTTC
CASSLGTGGPYEQYF
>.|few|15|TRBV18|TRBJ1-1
TGTGCCAGCTCACCACCGATGCCTATCCTCCCTGAAGCTTTCTTT
CASSPPMPILPEAFF
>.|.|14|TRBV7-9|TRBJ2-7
TGTGCCAGCGAAGGACAGCACAGCTCCTACGAGCAGTACTTC
CASEGQHSSYEQYF
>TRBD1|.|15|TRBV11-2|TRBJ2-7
TGTGCCAGCAGCCCCTATCCGGACAGGGACGGCGAGCAGTACTTC
CASSPYPDRDGEQYF
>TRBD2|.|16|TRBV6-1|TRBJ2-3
TGTGCCAGCAGTGAACTAGCGGGGGGGTACACAGATACGCAGTATTTT
CASSELAGGYTDTQYF
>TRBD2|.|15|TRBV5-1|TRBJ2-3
TGCGCCAGCAGCTTGGCCGGGGGGGGCGCAGATACGCAGTATTTT
CASSLAGGGADTQYF
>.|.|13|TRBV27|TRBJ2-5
TGTGCCAGCAGTCCTCGGGACCAAGAGACCCAGTACTTC
CASSPRDQETQYF
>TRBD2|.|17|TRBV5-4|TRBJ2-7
TGTGCCAGCAGCCATTATTGGACTAGCGGGGTCACCTACGAGCAGTACTTC
CASSHYWTSGVTYEQYF
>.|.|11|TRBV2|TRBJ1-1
TGTGCCACGTACTCTGGCACTGAAGCTTTCTTT
CATYSGTEAFF
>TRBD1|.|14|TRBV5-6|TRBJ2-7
TGTGCCAGCTCAACCGGGACAGGGTTGTACGAGCAGTACTTC
CASSTGTGLYEQYF
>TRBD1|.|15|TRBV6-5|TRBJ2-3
TGTGCCAGCAAAGGCCGGGACAGGGGCACAGATACGCAGTATTTT
CASKGRDRGTDTQYF
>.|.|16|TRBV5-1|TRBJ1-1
TGCGCCAGCAGCCAGACAGCCTCAACAGAGAACACTGAAGCTTTCTTT
CASSQTASTENTEAFF
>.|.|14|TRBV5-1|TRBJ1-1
TGCGCCAGCAGCTGGGGGGGGGCAAACACTGAAGCTTTCTTT
CASSWGGANTEAFF
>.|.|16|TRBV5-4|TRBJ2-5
TGTGCCAGCAGCTTAGGACCGGGACACCTCCAAGAGACCCAGTACTTC
CASSLGPGHLQETQYF
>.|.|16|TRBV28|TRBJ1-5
TGTGCCAGCAGTTTAGGAGCGACAGTTCACCATCAGCCCCAGCATTTT
CASSLGATVHHQPQHF
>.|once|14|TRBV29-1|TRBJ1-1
TGCAGCGTGCGGACAGAACCTTTCGGCACTGAAGCTTTCTTT
CSVRTEPFGTEAFF
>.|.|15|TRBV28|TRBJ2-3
TGTGCCAGCAGTTTGCCCGACAGTAGCACAGATACGCAGTATTTT
CASSLPDSSTDTQYF
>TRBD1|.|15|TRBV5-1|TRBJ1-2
TGCGCCAGCAGCTTGACCGGGACAGACAGGGATGGCTACACCTTC
CASSLTGTDRDGYTF
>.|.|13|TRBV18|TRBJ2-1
TGTGCCAGCTCACCACCGGGCAGCCGGGAGCAGTTCTTC
CASSPPGSREQFF
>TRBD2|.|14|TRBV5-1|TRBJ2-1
TGCGCCAGCAGCTTGGGGGGGGGAACGAATGAGCAGTTCTTC
CASSLGGGTNEQFF
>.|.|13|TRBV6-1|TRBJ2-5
TGTGCCAGCAGTGGAGAAACCCAAGAGACCCAGTACTTC
CASSGETQETQYF
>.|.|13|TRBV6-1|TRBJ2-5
TGTGCCAGCAGTGATTCAGGGGAAGGGACCCAGTACTTC
CASSDSGEGTQYF
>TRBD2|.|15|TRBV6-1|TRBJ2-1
TGTGCCAGCAGTCCCGGGACTAGCGCAAAGGGTGAGCAGTTCTTC
CASSPGTSAKGEQFF
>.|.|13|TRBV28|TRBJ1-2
TGTGCCAGCAGTGTTACAGGGAACTATGGCTACACCTTC
CASSVTGNYGYTF
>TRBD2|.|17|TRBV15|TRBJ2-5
TGTGCCACCAGCAGAGAAGGCGGGAGGGCTGGCCAAGAGACCCAGTACTTC
CATSREGGRAGQETQYF
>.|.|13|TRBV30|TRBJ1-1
TGTGCCTGGAGTGACAATATGAACACTGAAGCTTTCTTT
CAWSDNMNTEAFF
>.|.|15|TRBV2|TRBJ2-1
TGTGCCAGCAGTCCAGACAGGCAACAGTACAATGAGCAGTTCTTC
CASSPDRQQYNEQFF
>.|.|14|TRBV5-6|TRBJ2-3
TGTGCCAGCCACCTAAGAGGGATCACAGATACGCAGTATTTT
CASHLRGITDTQYF
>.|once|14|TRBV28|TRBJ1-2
TGTGCCAGCAGTTTATCCATGGCCCGCTATGGCTACACCTTC
CASSLSMARYGYTF
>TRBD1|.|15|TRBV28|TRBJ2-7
TGTGCCAGCAGTCCCGGTGGACAGGGGTCCTACGAGCAGTACTTC
CASSPGGQGSYEQYF
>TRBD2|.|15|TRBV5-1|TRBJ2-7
TGCGCCAGCAGCGGTGGGGCGGGAGGGCCGAACGAGCAGTACTTC
CASSGGAGGPNEQYF